This record covers a single TCR beta chain. TCRdb processed the RT-PCR reads anew with MiXCR; each CDR3 protein has one entry. The repertoire holds approximately 500,000 distinct CDR3 sequences, with roughly a quarter as singletons. V was shortened by 1 base and J by 7 bases, with 17 bases between the two germline ends. Germline assignment: CDR1 DFQATT and CDR2 SNEGSKA (reference sequence). The CDR3 runs to 15 residues. These data belong to a study of response to subunit inactivated influenza vaccine. The same data also contributed to another study, on T cells expressing NK-cell markers. From that study: It was by 5'RACE template switching with UMIs that TCR beta cDNA was made. From sorted CD3+CD56+NKG2C+, CD3+CD56+NKG2C- and CD3+CD56-NKG2C+ T cells came the TCR beta repertoires. In a few donors, these clonotypes also led the CD3+CD56-NKG2C+ fraction. Questions lingered over whether expanded NKG2C+ T cell clones were HCMV-specific.

The sample was CD4+ T cells sorted from PBMCs, taken roughly 12 days after vaccination. This receptor was taken from a man aged 45-60 years who received an inactivated influenza vaccine. The genes are TRBV20-1 and TRBJ2-1; D might be TRBD1 or TRBD2, each matching 6 bases. The CDR3 bases are TGCAGTGCTAGAGTAGTCGGGAGACAGGAAAATGAGCAGTTCTTC. Translation: CSARVVGRQENEQFF.